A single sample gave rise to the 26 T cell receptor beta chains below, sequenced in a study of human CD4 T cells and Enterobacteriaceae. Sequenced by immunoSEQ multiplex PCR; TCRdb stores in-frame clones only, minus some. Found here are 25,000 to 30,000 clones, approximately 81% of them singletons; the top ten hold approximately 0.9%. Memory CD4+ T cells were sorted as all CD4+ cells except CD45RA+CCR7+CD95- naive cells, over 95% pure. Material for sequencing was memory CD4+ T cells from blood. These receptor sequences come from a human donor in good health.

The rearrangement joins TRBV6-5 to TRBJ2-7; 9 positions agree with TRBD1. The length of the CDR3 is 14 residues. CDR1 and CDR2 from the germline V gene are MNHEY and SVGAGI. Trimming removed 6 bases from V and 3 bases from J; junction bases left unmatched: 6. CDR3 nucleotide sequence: TGTGCCAGCAGGGCCGGGACAGGGATCTACGAGCAGTACTTC. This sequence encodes CASRAGTGIYEQYF.

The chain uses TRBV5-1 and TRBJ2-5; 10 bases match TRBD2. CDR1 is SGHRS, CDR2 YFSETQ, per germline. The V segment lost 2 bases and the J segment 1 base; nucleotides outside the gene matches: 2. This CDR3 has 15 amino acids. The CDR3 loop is CASSFASGGQETQYF. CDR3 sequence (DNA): TGCGCCAGCAGCTTTGCTAGCGGGGGCCAAGAGACCCAGTACTTC.

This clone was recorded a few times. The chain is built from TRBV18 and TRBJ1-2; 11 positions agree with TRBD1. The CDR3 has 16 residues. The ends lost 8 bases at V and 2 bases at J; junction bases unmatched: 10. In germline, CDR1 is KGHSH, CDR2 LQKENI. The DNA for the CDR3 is TGTGCCAGCGAGGAGGACAGGGGGCCTCTCAACTATGGCTACACCTTC. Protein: CASEEDRGPLNYGYTF.

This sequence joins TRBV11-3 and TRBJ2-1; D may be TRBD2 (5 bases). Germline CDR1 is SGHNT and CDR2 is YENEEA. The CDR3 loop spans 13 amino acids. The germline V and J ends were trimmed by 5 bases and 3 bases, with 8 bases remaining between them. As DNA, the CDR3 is TGTGCCAGCAGCCCCGGAGGCTACAATGAGCAGTTCTTC. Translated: CASSPGGYNEQFF. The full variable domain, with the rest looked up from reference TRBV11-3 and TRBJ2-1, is EAGVVQSPRYKIIEKKQPVAFWCNPISGHNTLYWYLQNLGQGPELLIRYENEEAVDDSQLPKDRFSAERLKGVDSTLKIQPAELGDSAVYLCASSPGGYNEQFFGPGTRLTVL.

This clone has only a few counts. DNA for the CDR3: TGCGCCAGCAGCCAAGGCCTCCTTAGGCGTCTAGCGGACTCCTACGAGCAGTACTTC. It specifies CASSQGLLRRLADSYEQYF. The chain is built from TRBV4-1 and TRBJ2-7; 7 positions match TRBD2. V lost 1 base, J lost 0 bases, and 15 bases stayed unmatched. Germline-derived CDR1 and CDR2 are MGHRA and YSYEKL. The CDR3 has 19 residues.

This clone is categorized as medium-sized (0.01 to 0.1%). The CDR3 DNA reads TGCGCCAGCAGCTTGGGGGAGCATGGCTACACCTTC. This translates into CASSLGEHGYTF. The chain uses TRBV5-1 and TRBJ1-2, with D hard to call. Trimming cost V 0 bases and J 6 bases, with 6 bases left between them. CDR3 size: 12 residues. Germline V gene lookup returns CDR1 SGHRS and CDR2 YFSETQ.

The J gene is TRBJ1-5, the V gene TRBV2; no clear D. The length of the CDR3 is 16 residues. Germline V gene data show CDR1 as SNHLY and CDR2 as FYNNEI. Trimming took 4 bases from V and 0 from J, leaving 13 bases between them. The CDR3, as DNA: TGTGCCAGCAGTGCCTTGACGGGATTTAGCAATCAGCCCCAGCATTTT. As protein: CASSALTGFSNQPQHF.

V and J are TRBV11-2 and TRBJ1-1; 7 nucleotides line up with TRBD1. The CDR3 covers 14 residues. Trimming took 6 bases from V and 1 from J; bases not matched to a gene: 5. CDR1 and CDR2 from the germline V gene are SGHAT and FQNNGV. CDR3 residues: CASRDRYSNTEAFF. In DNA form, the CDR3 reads TGTGCCAGCAGGGACAGGTACTCGAACACTGAAGCTTTCTTT.

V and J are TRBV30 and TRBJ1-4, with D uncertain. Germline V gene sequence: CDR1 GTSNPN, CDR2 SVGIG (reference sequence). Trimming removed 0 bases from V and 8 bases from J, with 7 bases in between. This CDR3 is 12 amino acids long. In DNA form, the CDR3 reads TGTGCCTGGAGTGTTAACCGAGAAAAACTGTTTTTT. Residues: CAWSVNREKLFF.

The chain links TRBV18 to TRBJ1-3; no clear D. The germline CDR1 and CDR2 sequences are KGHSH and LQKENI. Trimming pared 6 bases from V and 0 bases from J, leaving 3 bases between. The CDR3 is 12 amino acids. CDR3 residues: CASSGSGNTIYF. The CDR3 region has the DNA TGTGCCAGCTCCGGCTCTGGAAACACCATATATTTT.

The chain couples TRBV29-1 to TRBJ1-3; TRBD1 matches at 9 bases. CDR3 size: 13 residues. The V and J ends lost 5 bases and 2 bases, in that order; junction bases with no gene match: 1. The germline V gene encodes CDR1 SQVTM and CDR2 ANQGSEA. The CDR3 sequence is CSVRTGAGNTIYF. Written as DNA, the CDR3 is TGCAGCGTTCGGACAGGGGCTGGAAACACCATATATTTT.

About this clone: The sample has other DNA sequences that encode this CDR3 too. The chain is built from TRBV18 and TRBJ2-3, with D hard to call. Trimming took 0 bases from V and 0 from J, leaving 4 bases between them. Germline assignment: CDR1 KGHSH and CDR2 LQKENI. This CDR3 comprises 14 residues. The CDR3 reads CASSPPGSTDTQYF. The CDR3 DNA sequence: TGTGCCAGCTCACCACCGGGCAGCACAGATACGCAGTATTTT.

The CDR3 DNA reads as TGTGCCAGCAGTTCCCTAAGTCTTAGCGGGGGATACGAGCAGTACTTC. This sequence encodes CASSSLSLSGGYEQYF. This sequence joins TRBV6-5 and TRBJ2-7; 9 positions agree with TRBD2. There are 16 residues in the CDR3. The V segment lost 4 bases and the J segment 4 bases; nucleotides outside the gene matches: 11. CDR1 MNHEY and CDR2 SVGAGI come from the germline V gene.

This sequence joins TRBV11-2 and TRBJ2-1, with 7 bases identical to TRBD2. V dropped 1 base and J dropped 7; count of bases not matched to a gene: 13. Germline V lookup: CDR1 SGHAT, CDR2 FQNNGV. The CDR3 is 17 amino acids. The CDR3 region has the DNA TGTGCCAGCAGCTTAGTCCGCGGGACTACCCTGGGAAATGAGCAGTTCTTC. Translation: CASSLVRGTTLGNEQFF.

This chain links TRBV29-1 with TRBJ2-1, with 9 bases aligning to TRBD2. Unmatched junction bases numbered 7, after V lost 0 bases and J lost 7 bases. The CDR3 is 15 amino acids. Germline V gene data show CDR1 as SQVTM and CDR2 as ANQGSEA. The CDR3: CSVEEVAGARNEQFF. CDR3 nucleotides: TGCAGCGTTGAAGAGGTAGCGGGAGCAAGGAATGAGCAGTTCTTC.

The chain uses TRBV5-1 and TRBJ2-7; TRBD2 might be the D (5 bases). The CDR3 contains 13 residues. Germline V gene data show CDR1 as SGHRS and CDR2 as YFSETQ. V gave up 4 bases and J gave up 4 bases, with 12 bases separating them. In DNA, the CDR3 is TGCGCCAGCAGCGCCGCCAGCGGATACGAGCAGTACTTC. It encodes CASSAASGYEQYF.

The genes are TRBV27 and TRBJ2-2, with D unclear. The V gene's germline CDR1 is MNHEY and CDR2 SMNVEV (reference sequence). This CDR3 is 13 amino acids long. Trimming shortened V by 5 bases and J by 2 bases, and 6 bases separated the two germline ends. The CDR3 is CASSTLNTGELFF. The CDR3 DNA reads TGTGCCAGCAGTACCCTAAACACCGGGGAGCTGTTTTTT.

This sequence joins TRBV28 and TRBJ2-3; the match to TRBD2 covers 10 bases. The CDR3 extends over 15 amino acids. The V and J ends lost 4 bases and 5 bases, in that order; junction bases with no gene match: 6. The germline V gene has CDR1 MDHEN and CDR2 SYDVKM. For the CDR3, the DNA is TGTGCCAGCAGTTCCTCTAGCGGGGGAGGAGATACGCAGTATTTT. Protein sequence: CASSSSSGGGDTQYF.

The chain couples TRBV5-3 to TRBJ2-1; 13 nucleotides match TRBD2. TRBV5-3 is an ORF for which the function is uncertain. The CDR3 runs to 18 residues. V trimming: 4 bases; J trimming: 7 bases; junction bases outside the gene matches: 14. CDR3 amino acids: CARSVRTSGSPMGNEQFF. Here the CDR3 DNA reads TGTGCCAGAAGCGTCAGGACTAGCGGGAGTCCTATGGGGAATGAGCAGTTCTTC.

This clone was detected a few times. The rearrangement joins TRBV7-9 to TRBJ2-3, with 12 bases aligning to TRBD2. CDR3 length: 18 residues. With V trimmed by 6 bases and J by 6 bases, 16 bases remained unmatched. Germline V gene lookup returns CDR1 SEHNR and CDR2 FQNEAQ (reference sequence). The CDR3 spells CASRHNSGRLAGGDTQYF. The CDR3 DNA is TGTGCCAGCAGACACAATAGCGGCCGCCTAGCGGGAGGGGATACGCAGTATTTT.

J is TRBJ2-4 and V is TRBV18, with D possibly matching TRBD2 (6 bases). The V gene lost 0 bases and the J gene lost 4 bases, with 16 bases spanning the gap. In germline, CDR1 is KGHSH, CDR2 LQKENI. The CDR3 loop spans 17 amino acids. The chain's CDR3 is CASSPPGTGGGKNIQYF. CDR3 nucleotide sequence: TGTGCCAGCTCACCACCCGGGACCGGTGGGGGGAAAAACATTCAGTACTTC.

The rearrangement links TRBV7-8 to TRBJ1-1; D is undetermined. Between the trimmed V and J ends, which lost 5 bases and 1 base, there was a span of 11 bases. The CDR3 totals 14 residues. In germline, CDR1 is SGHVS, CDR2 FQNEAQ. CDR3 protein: CASSKRPRNTEAFF. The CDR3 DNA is TGTGCCAGCAGCAAACGACCGAGGAACACTGAAGCTTTCTTT.

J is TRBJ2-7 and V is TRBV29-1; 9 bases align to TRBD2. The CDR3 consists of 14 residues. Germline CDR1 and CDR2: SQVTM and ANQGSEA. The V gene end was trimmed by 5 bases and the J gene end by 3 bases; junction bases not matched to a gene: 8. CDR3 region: CSVRSGTSYYEQYF. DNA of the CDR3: TGCAGCGTTCGTTCCGGGACTAGCTACTACGAGCAGTACTTC.

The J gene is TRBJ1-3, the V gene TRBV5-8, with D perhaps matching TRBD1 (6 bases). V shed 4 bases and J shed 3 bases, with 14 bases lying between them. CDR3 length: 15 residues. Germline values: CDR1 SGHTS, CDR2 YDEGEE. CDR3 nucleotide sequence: TGTGCCAGCAGCGGACAGCGCAGCGGTGGAAACACCATATATTTT. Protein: CASSGQRSGGNTIYF. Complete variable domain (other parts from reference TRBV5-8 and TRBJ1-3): EAGVTQSPTHLIKTRGQQATLRCSPISGHTSVYWYQQALGLGLQFLLWYDEGEERNRGNFPPRFSGRQFPNYSSELNVNALELEDSALYLCASSGQRSGGNTIYFGEGSWLTVV.

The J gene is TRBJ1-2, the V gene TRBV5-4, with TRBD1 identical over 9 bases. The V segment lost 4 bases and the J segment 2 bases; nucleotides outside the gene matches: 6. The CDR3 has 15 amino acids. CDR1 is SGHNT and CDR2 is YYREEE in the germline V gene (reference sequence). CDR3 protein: CASSQRQGVNYGYTF. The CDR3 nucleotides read TGTGCCAGCAGCCAACGACAGGGGGTAAACTATGGCTACACCTTC.

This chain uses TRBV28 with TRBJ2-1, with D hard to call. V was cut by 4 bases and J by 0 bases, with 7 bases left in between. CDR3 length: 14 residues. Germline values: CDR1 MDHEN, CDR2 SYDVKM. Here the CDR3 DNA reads TGTGCCAGCAGTTCGGGTCGCTCCTACAATGAGCAGTTCTTC. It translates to CASSSGRSYNEQFF.